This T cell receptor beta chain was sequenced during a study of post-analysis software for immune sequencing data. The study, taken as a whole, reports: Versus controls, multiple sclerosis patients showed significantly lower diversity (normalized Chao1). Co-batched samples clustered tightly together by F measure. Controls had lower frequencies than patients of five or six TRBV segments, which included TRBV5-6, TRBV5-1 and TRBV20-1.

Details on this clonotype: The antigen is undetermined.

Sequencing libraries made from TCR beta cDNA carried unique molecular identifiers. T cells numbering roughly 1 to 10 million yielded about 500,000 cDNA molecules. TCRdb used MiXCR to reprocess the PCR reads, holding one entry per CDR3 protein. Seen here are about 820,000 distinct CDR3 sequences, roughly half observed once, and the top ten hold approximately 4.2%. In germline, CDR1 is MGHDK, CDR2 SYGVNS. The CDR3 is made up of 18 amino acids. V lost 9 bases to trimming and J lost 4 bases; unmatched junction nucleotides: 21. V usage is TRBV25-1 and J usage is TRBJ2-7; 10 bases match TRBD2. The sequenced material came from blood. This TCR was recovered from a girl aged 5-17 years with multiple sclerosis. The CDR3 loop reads CASTKGKSGLAGEYEQYF. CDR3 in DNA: TGTGCCAGTACTAAGGGGAAATCGGGTCTAGCGGGAGAGTACGAGCAGTACTTC.